This TCR beta chain derives from a study of blood T cell repertoires in COVID-19. At the level of the study: Material from acute and convalescent COVID-19 was sourced from the United States, Italy and Spain.

In its sample, this clone was seen a few times. Original analysis: By means of reference gene primer amplification, nucleated cell counts were estimated. Clones were sequenced by immunoSEQ multiplex PCR, and TCRdb holds only the in-frame ones, with some missing. Clone size and V and J calls were adopted from that table, with D and trimming inferred from the DNA. This table has about 250,000 clones, approximately 80% appearing once. This CDR3 contains 17 residues. CDR1 is SGHDT and CDR2 is YYEEEE in the germline V gene. V was trimmed by 3 bases and J by 0 bases, leaving 15 bases between them. This clonotype originated in a man of 80 years or more with acute or convalescent COVID-19. The sequencing input was peripheral blood. The chain is built from TRBV5-6 and TRBJ2-2; possible D gene TRBD2, 5 bases. The DNA of the CDR3 is TGTGCCAGCAGCTCAGAAGGGAGCGCTACGAACACCGGGGAGCTGTTTTTT. This gives the protein CASSSEGSATNTGELFF.